Presented here are 14 T cell receptor beta chains from one specimen sequenced in a study of blood T cell repertoires in COVID-19. Libraries were prepared by immunoSEQ multiplex PCR; TCRdb keeps only in-frame clonotypes and omits some of them. The table lists 110,000 or so clones, around 86% of them singletons. Sample: peripheral blood. The receptor set was obtained from a man aged 45-60 years with acute or convalescent COVID-19.

The rearrangement uses TRBV18 and TRBJ2-1; D not certain. V was trimmed by 6 bases and J by 6 bases, leaving 12 bases between them. Germline V gene lookup returns CDR1 KGHSH and CDR2 LQKENI. The CDR3 contains 13 residues. CDR3 coding DNA: TGTGCCAGCTCCAACGCACAGTTCAATGAGCAGTTCTTC. Translated, it gives CASSNAQFNEQFF. Full variable domain (remainder filled in from reference TRBV18 and TRBJ2-1): NAGVMQNPRHLVRRRGQEARLRCSPMKGHSHVYWYRQLPEEGLKFMVYLQKENIIDESGMPKERFSAEFPKEGPSILRIQQVVRGDSAAYFCASSNAQFNEQFFGPGTRLTVL.

The chain's CDR3 is CASSSGLDLRYNEQFF. CDR3 in DNA: TGTGCCAGCAGCTCCGGACTAGACCTCCGCTACAATGAGCAGTTCTTC. The gene calls are TRBV11-3 and TRBJ2-1, with 7 bases identical to TRBD2. CDR1 is SGHNT, CDR2 YENEEA, per germline. The CDR3 runs 16 residues. Germline trimming cut 4 bases from V and 3 bases from J; bases unmatched to any gene: 9.

This clone has a single count. The rearrangement joins TRBV6-5 to TRBJ1-5; 9 bases are shared with TRBD1. CDR3 length: 14 residues. Germline V CDR1 and CDR2: MNHEY, SVGAGI. The V segment lost 6 bases and the J segment 7 bases; nucleotides outside the gene matches: 7. The DNA of the CDR3 is TGTGCCAGCAGCCCGGACAGGGGATGGCAGCCCCAGCATTTT. This translates into CASSPDRGWQPQHF.

On this clone: Distinct nucleotide sequences in the sample also encode this CDR3. The gene calls are TRBV3-1 (or the pseudogene TRBV3-2) and TRBJ1-5; TRBD1 matches at 7 bases. The CDR3 is made up of 14 amino acids. The V segment lost 4 bases and the J segment 6 bases; nucleotides outside the gene matches: 6. CDR1 LGHDT and CDR2 YNNKEL come from the germline V gene (reference sequence). CDR3 DNA: TGTGCCAGCAGCCTAAGACAGGGAGCTCAGCCCCAGCATTTT. Encoded protein: CASSLRQGAQPQHF.

The chain recombines TRBV4-1 with TRBJ2-7; 10 bases line up with TRBD1. The J segment lost 3 bases and the V segment lost 0 bases, leaving 8 bases of the junction unmatched. Germline CDR1 reads MGHRA; CDR2 reads YSYEKL. CDR3 length equals 17 residues. Written as DNA, the CDR3 is TGCGCCAGCAGCCAAGACCCCCGGGACAGGGGATTCTACGAGCAGTACTTC. This gives the protein CASSQDPRDRGFYEQYF.

This clone appeared a few times. V and J are TRBV5-1 and TRBJ2-1, with 8 positions matching TRBD2. The CDR3 runs to 17 residues. CDR1 and CDR2 from the germline V gene are SGHRS and YFSETQ. V lost 5 bases and J lost 0; bases outside the gene matches: 10. The CDR3 DNA follows: TGCGCCAGCAGAGAAGGAGCGGGGGTAAGCTCCTACAATGAGCAGTTCTTC. This gives the protein CASREGAGVSSYNEQFF.

V is TRBV11-2 and J is TRBJ1-1; 10 bases are a match to TRBD1. The CDR3 runs 17 residues. CDR1 SGHAT and CDR2 FQNNGV come from the germline V gene. Trimming took 0 bases from V and 4 from J; bases not matched to a gene: 8. The CDR3 protein is CASSLEGTGEPPTEAFF. The CDR3 nucleotides are TGTGCCAGCAGCTTAGAGGGGACAGGGGAACCTCCCACTGAAGCTTTCTTT.

The chain links TRBV28 to TRBJ2-1, with TRBD2 as a possible D gene (6 bases). The ends were cut back, 8 bases at V and 6 bases at J, with 11 bases in the middle. Germline CDR1 is MDHEN and CDR2 is SYDVKM. The CDR3 runs 12 residues. The CDR3 nucleotides read TGTGCCAGCGATCCCGGGGGCAATGAGCAGTTCTTC. Protein product: CASDPGGNEQFF.

The chain couples TRBV7-3 to TRBJ2-1; possible D gene TRBD2, 6 bases. Germline V lookup: CDR1 SGHTA, CDR2 FQGTGA. The CDR3 has 13 residues. Deletions cut 2 bases from V and 8 bases from J, with 10 bases between. CDR3 loop: CASSLGGKDEQFF. As DNA, the CDR3 is TGTGCCAGCAGCTTAGGAGGGAAGGATGAGCAGTTCTTC.

This sequence joins TRBV11-2 and TRBJ2-5, with 10 bases identical to TRBD2. CDR1 and CDR2 from the germline V gene are SGHAT and FQNNGV. CDR3 length: 18 amino acids. V lost 1 base to trimming and J lost 2 bases; unmatched junction nucleotides: 10. This CDR3 reads CASSLASRGLANQETQYF. The CDR3 region has the DNA TGTGCCAGCAGCTTAGCATCTCGGGGACTAGCGAATCAAGAGACCCAGTACTTC.

This chain connects TRBV3-1 (or the pseudogene TRBV3-2) to TRBJ2-2; the D gene is possibly TRBD2 (6 bases). This CDR3 is built from 16 residues. The V end lost 2 bases, the J end lost 3 bases, and 13 bases lay between the germline ends. Per germline, CDR1 LGHDT and CDR2 YNNKEL (reference sequence). The CDR3 DNA sequence: TGTGCCAGCAGCCAAAGGAGCGGGTGGGACACCGGGGAGCTGTTTTTT. It is translated as CASSQRSGWDTGELFF.

The chain recombines TRBV2 with TRBJ1-1, with 10 bases matching TRBD1. Germline lookup yields CDR1 SNHLY and CDR2 FYNNEI. The V gene end was trimmed by 9 bases and the J gene end by 7 bases; junction bases not matched to a gene: 11. The CDR3 extends over 14 amino acids. The CDR3 reads CASKAGTGEYEAFF. As DNA, the CDR3 is TGTGCCAGTAAAGCGGGGACAGGGGAATATGAAGCTTTCTTT.

This clone was seen just once. The rearrangement joins TRBV15 to TRBJ2-1, with D possibly matching TRBD2 (6 bases). Germline V gene data show CDR1 as LNHNV and CDR2 as YYDKDF (reference sequence). V lost 0 bases and J lost 0, with 12 bases in between. The CDR3 covers 17 residues. Written as DNA, the CDR3 is TGTGCCACCAGCAGAGATTCTGGGGGGTTCTCCTACAATGAGCAGTTCTTC. Translation: CATSRDSGGFSYNEQFF.

The chain is built from TRBV14 and TRBJ2-3; possible D gene TRBD2, 6 bases. V was cut by 1 base and J by 0 bases, with 14 bases left in between. The V gene's germline CDR1 is SGHDN and CDR2 FVKESK. The CDR3 loop spans 17 amino acids. The CDR3 region is CASSQGLTSLSTDTQYF. CDR3 in DNA: TGTGCCAGCAGCCAAGGGCTTACTAGCCTTAGCACAGATACGCAGTATTTT.